This entry features one T cell receptor (beta chain) sequence. Its antigen specificity is not known. No much larger clone is present one base from it, and per-base qualities are unavailable. Including the terminal cysteine and phenylalanine, the CDR3 comprises 12 residues. CDR3 DNA is the only sequence kept; it has 36 bases, read in frame from the first base. V gives up 0 bases and J gives up 7 bases, and the segment between their germline ends measures 7 bases. The germline V gene provides CDR1 SGDLS and CDR2 YYNGEE. Library preparation employed the immunoSEQ multiplex PCR assay. A mixture of 60 forward primers for TCR Vbeta segments and 13 reverse primers for TCR Jbeta segments was used in the multiplex PCR. Amplification of the CDR3 region of rearranged TCR beta genes was performed with a multiplex PCR assay on genomic DNA. The Illumina HiSeq System was used to sequence the amplified TCR beta libraries as 87-base-pair reads. The original methods were these. A later analysis counted 65 million to 90 million unique TCR beta chains across the 666 repertoires, and about 10 million of these chains were shared by at least two donors. To remove PCR and sequencing errors, raw reads were error-corrected and collapsed into unique sequences using a nearest-neighbor algorithm that merged closely related sequences. Alignment of CDR3 sequences to IMGT reference sequences was used to assign V, D and J gene segments. Each retained sequence needed at least a six-nucleotide match to both a V gene segment and a J gene segment. Rearrangements were classified as productive when the CDR3 lacked stop codons and remained in frame with V and J, and all other rearrangements were classified as non-productive. Following IMGT convention, CDR3 was defined as the stretch from the second conserved V-encoded cysteine up to the conserved J-encoded phenylalanine. The earlier analysis of about 530 of the donors excluded any sequence lacking an unambiguous match to a single V gene segment. An earlier analysis of approximately 590 of the donors called V segments functional above 56.7% productive rearrangements and segregating when the between-donor standard deviation exceeded 5%. A statistical classification framework was developed to diagnose cytomegalovirus status using the catalog of TCR beta chain sequences. In a later analysis, V and J genes were assigned by comparing TCR nucleotide sequences against IMGT/GENE-DB human TR gene sequences. The TCRdist pipeline was used in a later analysis to assign CDR3 sequences and most-parsimonious VDJ recombination scenarios. In a later analysis, every TCR beta chain was defined by the combination of its CDR3 amino acid sequence and its V-gene family, and reads without a unique V-gene family were dropped. As a way to deal with suspected cross-contamination and a sequencing artifact, a later analysis dropped roughly 600 nucleotide sequences that were highly shared and had low generation probability. In a later analysis, a clonal expansion index for each public chain was calculated from normalized within-repertoire ranks of inferred template counts. A later analysis computed generation probabilities with a VDJ recombination model fitted to out-of-frame rearrangements, and checked the results against IGoR. Hypergeometric tests were used in a later analysis to score TCR-TCR, TCR-HLA and TCR-CMV co-occurrence, with a repertoire-size bias correction applied to the TCR pairs. In a later analysis, false discovery rates were estimated by permuting HLA or CMV assignments 20 times. In a later analysis, co-occurring TCRs were grouped with DBSCAN, and TCRdist sequence similarity was added when clustering was performed within HLA-allele-positive subsets. Repertoires with fewer than 30,000 or more than 120,000 public chains, plus five repertoires with anomalous nucleotide sharing, were excluded from co-occurrence clustering. Imported from immuneACCESS, the table was reduced by TCRdb to in-frame sequences with V and J called. These copies leave out some clones; in studies compared against another copy, an unresolved V gene accounts for under half, and the cause of the remainder is not known. V and J calls and clone size are given by that table; D and trimming were obtained from the DNA. Within this sample are 200,000 or so clones, with 76% of them counted one time only. 0.63% of the sample comes from the top ten.

These data come from a study of cytomegalovirus exposure and HLA in healthy donors (dated by TCRdb to the late 2010s). At the level of the whole study: According to an earlier analysis of 587 of the donors, roughly 180 million T cells yielded 100 million or so unique TCR beta sequences and 250 to 350 Gb of sequence data. An early release that covered fewer than 800 HLA-typed donors contained approximately 300 gigabases of sequencing data and around 85 million unique TCR sequences. The genetic ancestry cluster associated with self-reported Caucasian donors included about 81% of the roughly 390 genotyped donors. The study was designed to test whether signatures of past pathogen exposure could be identified by cataloging public T cell receptors. The T cell repertoires of 666 subjects were profiled by immunosequencing and related to cytomegalovirus serostatus. Along with the approximately 620-subject first cohort, a separate validation cohort of over 90 different subjects was used. The study combined high-throughput TCR immunosequencing, statistical association of individual TCRs with disease status, and machine learning to predict cytomegalovirus infection status. In a later analysis, previously published TCR beta repertoires from several hundred donors were re-analyzed and high-resolution HLA genotyping was added so that TCR occurrence patterns could be studied. Rather than drawing on any new phenotypic data, the later analysis identified candidate immune exposures from TCR beta sequences and the way those sequences occurred across donors. In an earlier analysis of more than 550 of the donors, high-throughput TCR beta sequencing was used to judge whether each TCR beta V gene segment behaved as functional or pseudogenic. Donor age, sex, ethnicity and CMV serostatus were compiled alongside the repertoire data. In a later genetic analysis, genome-wide SNP genotypes for about three fifths of the roughly 670 donors were used, and that subset was treated as a discovery cohort. All discovery cohort repertoires had been generated on a single sequencing platform. HLA typing covered class I and class II loci at four-digit resolution. The number of donors typed differed by locus, with roughly 629-640 for A, B, C, DRB1 and DQB1, more than 500 for DQA1, some 570 for DPA1, and 400 to 490 for DPB1. Because of strong linkage in the cohort, five DR-DQ haplotypes were treated as single units for association and clustering. Across 300 to 400 genotyped donors of the cohort, an average of roughly 230,000 unique TCR beta nucleotide sequences per donor were sequenced, and around 20% of those sequences were non-productive.

Results the study describes overall, beyond this receptor: In a later genetic analysis, a missense DCLRE1C variant was associated with V-gene and J-gene trimming of TCR beta chains, and the association was replicated in an independent cohort. A further reported finding was that TCR beta sequences accurately predicted the HLA-A and HLA-B alleles for most subjects in the first cohort. A few of the identified cytomegalovirus-associated TCR beta chains were confirmed in vitro to be specific for cytomegalovirus antigens. Some IMGT-functional V segments, including TRBV6-2 and TRBV6-3, could not be told apart with the 87-base-pair reads, so those segments were excluded. In a later analysis, TCR association rates were found to vary across HLA loci, with the most associated TCRs seen for DRB1 alleles and the fewest for HLA-C alleles. A later analysis found that HLA-associated TCR beta chains were more clonally expanded and had lower generation probabilities than equally common non-associated chains. An earlier analysis of some 560 of the donors showed that most TCR beta V segments appeared in productive rearrangements either about 87% or about 30% of the time, which broadly matched IMGT annotations. The classifier was reported to diagnose cytomegalovirus status with high specificity and sensitivity in both the original cohort and the validation cohort. HLA typing was unavailable for some donors at each locus, so association tests used only the typed subset. When HLA alleles, especially DR and DQ, strongly co-occurred, TCR associations were difficult to assign to individual alleles. A cluster of highly shared sequence variants was judged likely to be a technical artifact of the sequencing pipeline. Only TCR beta chains were sequenced in this cohort, and the absence of alpha or paired-chain data limited detectable features. According to a later genetic analysis, donors in an Asian-associated ancestry cluster had fewer N-insertions in productive TCRs than the approximately 670-donor mean. A total of 164 TCR beta chains were listed by the study as associated with cytomegalovirus. Across donors, most TCR sequences were observed very rarely, whereas some public TCRs were present in many individuals. In a later analysis, several top co-occurrence clusters were reported to appear linked to parvovirus B19, influenza, CMV and Epstein-Barr virus. In a later analysis, some 17,000 TCR beta sequences were associated with specific HLA alleles at a false discovery rate of 0.05. Correlated functional status among segregating V segments might be attributable to linkage disequilibrium, but an unknown experimental factor could not be ruled out. The earlier analysis of some 560 of the donors excluded approximately 15 rarely observed V segments, including chromosome 9 orphons, because counts were too low. In a later analysis, most CMV-associated TCR beta chains were found to appear HLA-restricted, with HLA associations seemingly driven largely by CMV exposure. According to the authors, the approach could potentially be generalized to other disease states and immunological phenotypes. Presence/absence analyses assumed roughly uniform sequencing depth across donors, an assumption that may not hold. CMV serostatus was the only immune exposure information available for the cohort.

The cohort comprised around 700 healthy bone marrow donors. At the time of sampling, every cohort member was nominally healthy, though immune exposures that went unrecorded were likely present. The donor tested CMV seronegative and was one of the 352 seronegative cohort members. A peripheral blood sample was collected from each donor, and TCR beta sequencing was performed on peripheral blood mononuclear cells. Genomic DNA extraction from the blood cell samples was performed with the Qiagen DNeasy Blood Extraction Kit. The TCR comes from a man between 18 and 29 years old in good health and CMV-seronegative. The chain was built from TRBV9 and TRBJ1-2, with an unclear D gene assignment. The source material was PBMCs. The CDR3 region has the sequence CASSVGPGGYTF. The DNA sequence follows: TGTGCCAGCAGCGTAGGGCCGGGTGGCTACACCTTC.